This T cell receptor (beta chain) was identified during a study of blood T cell repertoires in COVID-19. TCRdb's table, derived via immunoSEQ multiplex PCR, lists solely in-frame clones and lacks some. The sample has some 50,000 clones, approximately 84% seen once; the top ten hold 11% to 15%. Germline V gene data show CDR1 as MDHEN and CDR2 as SYDVKM. J gave up 7 bases and V 6 bases, and 6 bases lay outside the gene matches. The CDR3 consists of 14 residues. The sample taken for sequencing was peripheral blood. The chain combines TRBV28 with TRBJ1-4, with TRBD1 matching 9 bases. The sequence came from a human donor in a cohort sampled during active COVID-19. CDR3 nucleotides: TGTGCCAGCAGCCCCGGGACAGGGACTGAAAAACTGTTTTTT. It encodes CASSPGTGTEKLFF.